This is a list of T cell receptor beta chains from one sample in a study of CD8 T cells in ankylosing spondylitis. In TCRdb, the 5' RACE reads were re-called with MiXCR into one record per CDR3 protein. The table includes about 33,000 distinct CDR3 sequences, more than 13% detected once. The sequenced material came from blood. The receptors here all came from a male donor with ankylosing spondylitis or in good health (not recorded which). The CDR3 runs from the conserved cysteine through the conserved F or W. The D gene is left open where the match is weak. Only part of the rows carry a size: once, few, many, or a class if the clone is expanded.

V gene	J gene	clone size	D gene	CDR3 length	CDR3 DNA	CDR3 protein
TRBV27	TRBJ2-2	few	TRBD2	15	TGTGCCAGCAGTTTTACTAGCGGGAACACCGGGGAGCTGTTTTTT	CASSFTSGNTGELFF
TRBV4-3	TRBJ2-7	-	TRBD2	16	TGCGCCAGCAGCCAAGATGAGACGGGAGGGCCCCACGAGCAGTACTTC	CASSQDETGGPHEQYF
TRBV28	TRBJ2-1	-	-	11	TGTGCCGGGGGACTCGGCAATGAGCAGTTCTTC	CAGGLGNEQFF
TRBV4-3	TRBJ2-2	few	-	17	TGCGCCAGCAGCCAAGATGTGCAGGGCGAGAACACCGGGGAGCTGTTTTTT	CASSQDVQGENTGELFF
TRBV5-1	TRBJ2-3	-	TRBD1	16	TGCGCCAGCAGCAGAACGGACAGGCCGGACACAGATACGCAGTATTTT	CASSRTDRPDTDTQYF
TRBV9	TRBJ2-2	-	TRBD1	15	TGTGCCAGCAGCGCGCAGGGGGCGGACACCGGGGAGCTGTTTTTT	CASSAQGADTGELFF
TRBV29-1	TRBJ2-6	many	-	15	TGCAGCGTTGAAGTTGAGGGATCTGGGGCCAACGTCCTGACTTTC	CSVEVEGSGANVLTF
TRBV5-1	TRBJ2-3	few	-	15	TGCGCCAGCAGCCCTGGGGGACGGAGCACAGATACGCAGTATTTT	CASSPGGRSTDTQYF
TRBV4-1	TRBJ1-4	few	-	15	TGCGCCAGCAGCCAAGATCCGGGGAGTAATGAAAAACTGTTTTTT	CASSQDPGSNEKLFF
TRBV28	TRBJ2-7	-	-	12	TGTGCCAGCAGTTTGCTATCCTACGAGCAGTACTTC	CASSLLSYEQYF
TRBV3-1	TRBJ2-7	few	TRBD2	14	TGTGCCAGCAGCCAAGGACCTAGCGGGTGGGAGCAGTACTTC	CASSQGPSGWEQYF
TRBV28	TRBJ2-2	few	-	12	TGTGCCAGCAGGCAGAACACCGGGGAGCTGTTTTTT	CASRQNTGELFF
TRBV7-9	TRBJ1-4	-	-	14	TGTGCCAGCAGCTTAGGGGGCAGCGAGGAAAAACTGTTTTTT	CASSLGGSEEKLFF
TRBV10-3	TRBJ2-3	-	-	16	TGTGCCATCTCATCGGCAGAAGGTTCTGCCACAGATACGCAGTATTTT	CAISSAEGSATDTQYF
TRBV3-1	TRBJ2-2	-	TRBD2	14	TGTGCCAGCAGTAAAGCGGGGCGGGCCGGGGAGCTGTTTTTT	CASSKAGRAGELFF
TRBV20-1	TRBJ2-7	few	-	11	TGCAGTGCTAGAGATTTAGCGCAGCAGTACTTC	CSARDLAQQYF
TRBV12-3/TRBV12-4	TRBJ2-6	-	-	13	TGTGCCAGCAGTTTAAGCAGGGCCAACGTCCTGACTTTC	CASSLSRANVLTF
TRBV20-1	TRBJ1-1	-	-	16	TGCAGTGCTGACAAAATTAATCTGGGGGCGGGTACTGAAGCTTTCTTT	CSADKINLGAGTEAFF
TRBV27	TRBJ1-1	hyperexpanded	-	14	TGTGCCAGCAGTCCTGCGGGACAGAACACTGAAGCTTTCTTT	CASSPAGQNTEAFF
TRBV6-1	TRBJ1-4	-	TRBD1	14	TGTGCCAGCAGCGAGGACAGGGTTGAGGAAAAACTGTTTTTT	CASSEDRVEEKLFF
TRBV27	TRBJ2-3	few	TRBD2	15	TGTGCCAGCAGCACCGGGACTAGCGGCACAGATACGCAGTATTTT	CASSTGTSGTDTQYF
TRBV4-1	TRBJ2-3	-	-	14	TGCGCCAGCAGCCAAGATACTAGCACAGATACGCAGTATTTT	CASSQDTSTDTQYF
TRBV5-1	TRBJ2-1	few	-	14	TGCGCCAGCAGCTTGAGAGCGTCCTACAATGAGCAGTTCTTC	CASSLRASYNEQFF
TRBV7-6	TRBJ2-5	few	TRBD1	15	TGTGCCAGCAGCCAAGGGACAGGGGTTCGGGAGACCCAGTACTTC	CASSQGTGVRETQYF
TRBV7-9	TRBJ1-4	-	-	13	TGTGCCGAGGCCCCGGGACTAGCGGAAAAACTGTTTTTT	CAEAPGLAEKLFF
TRBV6-2/TRBV6-3	TRBJ2-7	few	-	11	TGTGCCAGCCTTCAGAACTACGAGCAGTACTTC	CASLQNYEQYF
TRBV3-1	TRBJ2-2	-	TRBD2	15	TGTGCCAGCAGCCAAAGGACTAGCGGGACCGGGGAGCTGTTTTTT	CASSQRTSGTGELFF
TRBV12-3/TRBV12-4	TRBJ2-5	few	TRBD2	18	TGTGCCAGCAGTTTCTCGCGGGGGGGCCGGGTAGAAGAAGAGACCCAGTACTTC	CASSFSRGGRVEEETQYF
TRBV15	TRBJ1-4	few	TRBD1	15	TGTGCCACCAGCAGTCACAGGGGGCGGGTTGAAAAACTGTTTTTT	CATSSHRGRVEKLFF
TRBV12-3/TRBV12-4	TRBJ2-2	once	-	14	TGTGCCAGCAGCGCCGGTGGGGCCTCGGGGGAGCTGTTTTTT	CASSAGGASGELFF
TRBV12-3/TRBV12-4	TRBJ1-4	few	TRBD1	14	TGTGCCAGCAGTTTACAAGAGGGGGCGCGGAAACTGTTTTTT	CASSLQEGARKLFF
TRBV29-1	TRBJ2-1	few	-	13	TGCAGCCCCCCCGATGTCTCCTACAATGAGCAGTTCTTC	CSPPDVSYNEQFF
TRBV12-3/TRBV12-4	TRBJ2-5	-	-	12	TGTGCCAGCAGTTTGGATCTAATGACCCAGTACTTC	CASSLDLMTQYF
TRBV5-1	TRBJ2-1	-	TRBD2	15	TGCGCCAGCAGCTTCGGGACTAGCGGTTTCGATGAGCAGTTCTTC	CASSFGTSGFDEQFF
TRBV28	TRBJ1-3	few	-	14	TGTGCCAGCAGTTTGTCGACAGCTGGAAACACCATATATTTT	CASSLSTAGNTIYF
TRBV3-1	TRBJ1-4	-	TRBD1	15	TGTGCCAGCAGCCGCCGGGACAGGGGGAATGAAAAACTGTTTTTT	CASSRRDRGNEKLFF
TRBV7-9	TRBJ2-7	-	TRBD2	15	TGTGCCAGCAGCCCAGGGACTAGCGGTACCTACGAGCAGTACTTC	CASSPGTSGTYEQYF
TRBV28	TRBJ2-1	-	TRBD2	15	TGTGCCAGCAGTCCAGCGGGAGAGGGCTACAATGAGCAGTTCTTC	CASSPAGEGYNEQFF
TRBV7-2	TRBJ2-1	-	-	12	TGTGCCAGCAGCTTAGGGGGGACGGAGCAGTTCTTC	CASSLGGTEQFF
TRBV5-1	TRBJ1-1	few	-	16	TGCGCCAGCAGCTTGGCCTGGGGGGGGCTGAGCACTGAAGCTTTCTTT	CASSLAWGGLSTEAFF
TRBV7-2	TRBJ2-2	few	-	15	TGTGCCAGCAGCTTAGGAGGCCGGGACGTCGGGGAGCTGTTTTTT	CASSLGGRDVGELFF
TRBV12-3/TRBV12-4	TRBJ2-1	-	-	15	TGTGCCAGCAGTGAAACGCTAAGCTCCTACAATGAGCAGTTCTTC	CASSETLSSYNEQFF
TRBV19	TRBJ2-2	-	-	14	TGTGCCAGTAGTATTGCCGCGAACACCGGGGAGCTGTTTTTT	CASSIAANTGELFF
TRBV12-3/TRBV12-4	TRBJ2-2	-	-	13	TGTGCCAGCACCCACCCCGCCACCGGGGAGCTGTTTTTT	CASTHPATGELFF